Shown below are 24 T cell receptor beta chains from a single sample sequenced in a study of blood T cell repertoires in COVID-19. This table comes from immunoSEQ multiplex PCR, and its TCRdb copy is limited to in-frame clones, with some not included. Altogether approximately 210,000 clones are present, 65% to 90% being singletons, with the ten largest covering under 14%. The specimen sequenced was peripheral blood. The receptor set was obtained from a man aged 45-65 years with COVID-19, enrolled during active disease.

The J gene is TRBJ2-6, the V gene TRBV18; the D gene is possibly TRBD1 (5 bases). The germline CDR1 and CDR2 sequences are KGHSH and LQKENI. Trimming pared 0 bases from V and 0 bases from J, leaving 9 bases between. This CDR3 is built from 17 residues. DNA for the CDR3: TGTGCCAGCTCACCACCTGGCAGGGACTCTGGGGCCAACGTCCTGACTTTC. It translates to CASSPPGRDSGANVLTF.

The chain recombines TRBV7-3 with TRBJ2-1; possibly TRBD1 for D (6 bases). The ends were cut back, 1 base at V and 3 bases at J, with 7 bases in the middle. This CDR3 spans 14 amino acids. Germline V CDR1 and CDR2: SGHTA, FQGTGA. This CDR3 is CASSLRGGYNEQFF. The CDR3 bases are TGTGCCAGCAGCTTAAGAGGGGGCTACAATGAGCAGTTCTTC. Using reference TRBV7-3 and TRBJ2-1 for the parts outside the CDR3, the full variable domain is GAGVSQTPSNKVTEKGKYVELRCDPISGHTALYWYRQSLGQGPEFLIYFQGTGAADDSGLPNDRFFAVRPEGSVSTLKIQRTERGDSAVYLCASSLRGGYNEQFFGPGTRLTVL.

The table lists this clone with a count of one. This chain connects TRBV19 to TRBJ1-2, with 12 bases matching TRBD1. Trimming at V came to 4 bases and at J to 6 bases, leaving 15 bases not matched to a gene. CDR3 length: 18 amino acids. The germline V gene encodes CDR1 LNHDA and CDR2 SQIVND (reference sequence). The CDR3: CASSRRPGTGGAPDGYTF. The DNA of the CDR3 is TGTGCCAGTAGTAGAAGGCCCGGGACAGGGGGCGCCCCGGATGGCTACACCTTC.

V usage is TRBV7-2 and J usage is TRBJ1-1; TRBD1 matches 7 bases. Germline V gene sequence: CDR1 SGHTA, CDR2 FQGNSA. The CDR3 runs to 14 residues. V lost 5 bases and J lost 4; bases outside the gene matches: 7. Here the CDR3 reads CASSRSTGLTEAFF. CDR3 bases: TGTGCCAGCAGCCGCTCGACAGGGCTCACTGAAGCTTTCTTT.

About this clone: The junction departs from germline at one end; a sequencing error may be responsible. This sample also contains other DNA sequences that code for the same CDR3. This rearrangement joins TRBV7-2 to TRBJ2-2; 9 bases are a match to TRBD2. CDR1 is SGHTA and CDR2 is FQGNSA in the germline V gene. There are 18 residues in the CDR3. This chain's CDR3 is CASSLSLSGGSYTGELFF. The CDR3 DNA follows: TGTGCCAGCAGCCTCTCCTTGAGCGGGGGGTCTTACACCGGGGAACTGTTTTTT.

The CDR3 DNA reads TGCGCCAGCAGCCAGGGGTCGGGGGGCTTTTTGGAGACCCAGTACTTC. Translating gives CASSQGSGGFLETQYF. The rearrangement uses TRBV4-1 and TRBJ2-5, with D maybe TRBD2 (7 bases). Germline CDR1 MGHRA, CDR2 YSYEKL. CDR3 size: 16 residues. Deletions cut 3 bases from V and 5 bases from J, with 19 bases between.

This clone appeared a single time. The chain has TRBV27 and TRBJ2-2, with a tentative D call TRBD1 (5 bases). Between the trimmed V and J ends, which lost 7 bases and 2 bases, there was a span of 17 bases. Germline V gene data show CDR1 as MNHEY and CDR2 as SMNVEV (reference sequence). This CDR3 region has 16 residues. The CDR3 reads CASTIFGHLNTGELFF. CDR3 sequence (DNA): TGTGCCAGCACCATCTTCGGACATCTTAACACCGGGGAGCTGTTTTTT.

The chain uses TRBV9 and TRBJ2-2; a possible D gene is TRBD2 (5 bases). The CDR3 consists of 15 residues. The germline CDR1 and CDR2 sequences are SGDLS and YYNGEE. Trimming pared 3 bases from V and 9 bases from J, leaving 18 bases between. For the CDR3, the DNA is TGTGCCAGCAGCGGACGGCCGGGGAATTCCAGGGAGCTGTTTTTT. Its protein is CASSGRPGNSRELFF.

J is TRBJ2-7 and V is TRBV11-2, with 9 bases matching TRBD2. The CDR3 has 16 amino acids. V lost 0 bases to trimming and J lost 6 bases; unmatched junction nucleotides: 9. Germline V gene sequence: CDR1 SGHAT, CDR2 FQNNGV. CDR3 region: CASSLERIGGRVEQYF. The CDR3, as DNA: TGTGCCAGCAGCTTAGAAAGGATTGGCGGGAGGGTCGAGCAGTACTTC.

The V call is TRBV18, the J call TRBJ1-3; no firm D call. The CDR3 totals 14 residues. Trimming shortened V by 2 bases and J by 3 bases, and 8 bases separated the two germline ends. Germline CDR1 is KGHSH and CDR2 is LQKENI. The CDR3 bases are TGTGCCAGCTCACCAGGAGGGTTTGGAAACACCATATATTTT. Translating gives CASSPGGFGNTIYF.

V usage is TRBV25-1 and J usage is TRBJ1-2, with 7 bases fitting TRBD1. The CDR3 length is 14 residues. Germline V gene lookup returns CDR1 MGHDK and CDR2 SYGVNS. J gave up 3 bases and V 6 bases, and 7 bases lay outside the gene matches. Here the CDR3 reads CASRGTASDYGYTF. CDR3 bases: TGTGCCAGCAGGGGGACAGCTTCTGACTATGGCTACACCTTC.

The chain links TRBV7-2 to TRBJ2-7; 9 positions match TRBD1. The J segment lost 6 bases and the V segment lost 5 bases, leaving 14 bases of the junction unmatched. The CDR3 runs to 16 residues. Germline CDR1 is SGHTA and CDR2 is FQGNSA. The CDR3 loop reads CASSPAPGGQGGEQYF. In nucleotides, the CDR3 is TGTGCCAGCAGCCCCGCGCCGGGGGGACAGGGCGGCGAGCAGTACTTC.

CDR3 sequence: CASSLRYVYNEQFF. The CDR3 coding sequence is TGCGCCAGCAGCTTGCGGTACGTCTACAATGAGCAGTTCTTC. The rearrangement links TRBV5-1 to TRBJ2-1; D is uncertain. The CDR3 runs to 14 residues. In germline, CDR1 is SGHRS, CDR2 YFSETQ. The V end lost 1 base, the J end lost 3 bases, and 8 bases lay between the germline ends.

V gene TRBV7-3 combines with J gene TRBJ1-1; D gene uncertain. This CDR3 comprises 18 residues. With 0 bases removed from V and 0 bases from J, the gap between germline ends came to 17 bases. Germline CDR1 SGHTA, CDR2 FQGTGA. CDR3 protein: CASSLTGGSVGLNTEAFF. DNA of the CDR3: TGTGCCAGCAGCTTAACGGGAGGGTCGGTCGGTTTGAACACTGAAGCTTTCTTT. Drawing the rest from reference TRBV7-3 and TRBJ1-1, the complete variable domain is GAGVSQTPSNKVTEKGKYVELRCDPISGHTALYWYRQSLGQGPEFLIYFQGTGAADDSGLPNDRFFAVRPEGSVSTLKIQRTERGDSAVYLCASSLTGGSVGLNTEAFFGQGTRLTVV.

The chain carries TRBV15 and TRBJ1-1, with no clear D. Trimming removed 1 base from V and 6 bases from J, with 6 bases in between. This CDR3 has 12 amino acids. Germline CDR1 is LNHNV and CDR2 is YYDKDF (reference sequence). DNA for the CDR3: TGTGCCACCAGCAGAGCGAGTTCTGAAGCTTTCTTT. Translation: CATSRASSEAFF. The full variable domain, with the rest looked up from reference TRBV15 and TRBJ1-1, is DAMVIQNPRYQVTQFGKPVTLSCSQTLNHNVMYWYQQKSSQAPKLLFHYYDKDFNNEADTPDNFQSRRPNTSFCFLDIRSPGLGDTAMYLCATSRASSEAFFGQGTRLTVV.

J is TRBJ2-2 and V is TRBV6-1, with TRBD2 matching 10 bases. This CDR3 spans 16 amino acids. Germline CDR1 and CDR2: MNHNS and SASEGT. V lost 4 bases, J lost 5 bases, and 7 bases stayed unmatched. The CDR3 loop reads CASSAASGSVTGELFF. In DNA, the CDR3 is TGTGCCAGCAGTGCCGCTAGCGGGAGTGTAACCGGGGAGCTGTTTTTT.

On this clone itself: Other DNA sequences within the sample encode an identical CDR3. The rearrangement joins TRBV6-5 to TRBJ2-7, with a weak D call TRBD1 (5 bases). Germline-derived CDR1 and CDR2 are MNHEY and SVGAGI. The CDR3 consists of 14 residues. Trimming took off 0 bases at V and 4 bases at J, with 10 bases between the two ends. The CDR3 DNA reads as TGTGCCAGCAGTTACTCCACAGGAGATTACGAGCAGTACTTC. It codes for CASSYSTGDYEQYF.

The chain joins TRBV19 to TRBJ2-7; 8 bases are a match to TRBD2. The length of the CDR3 is 14 residues. Germline assignment: CDR1 LNHDA and CDR2 SQIVND (reference sequence). V lost 5 bases to trimming and J lost 3 bases; unmatched junction nucleotides: 6. CDR3 DNA: TGTGCCAGTAGTGAACTAGCGGCAGACTACGAGCAGTACTTC. It codes for CASSELAADYEQYF.

The V call is TRBV28, the J call TRBJ1-1, with 7 bases that match TRBD1. The CDR3 contains 14 residues. The junction had 5 bases not matched to a gene; V was cut back by 6 bases and J by 1 base. Per the germline V gene, CDR1 is MDHEN and CDR2 is SYDVKM. The CDR3 is CASRGTAENTEAFF. As DNA, the CDR3 is TGTGCCAGCAGGGGGACAGCCGAGAACACTGAAGCTTTCTTT.

This clone has only a few counts. The rearrangement joins TRBV2 to TRBJ1-5; 9 bases line up with TRBD1. The length of the CDR3 is 15 residues. Germline V gives CDR1 SNHLY, CDR2 FYNNEI. V lost 6 bases, J lost 7 bases, and 10 bases stayed unmatched. The CDR3 is CASSGDRASWQPQHF. The CDR3 DNA follows: TGTGCCAGCAGCGGGGACAGGGCCTCCTGGCAGCCCCAGCATTTT.

Here the CDR3 DNA reads TGTGCCAGCAGTCCAGGGGGTCAGGGTCAGCCCCAGCATTTT. Amino acid sequence: CASSPGGQGQPQHF. The chain recombines TRBV28 with TRBJ1-5; 7 nucleotides match TRBD1. The CDR3 is made up of 14 amino acids. The J segment lost 6 bases and the V segment lost 5 bases, leaving 7 bases of the junction unmatched. CDR1 and CDR2 (germline): MDHEN, SYDVKM.

This clone appeared a single time. Other DNA sequences in the sample encode the same CDR3. The chain recombines TRBV7-3 with TRBJ2-3, with 8 bases identical to TRBD2. The trim removed 6 bases at V and 0 bases at J, leaving 5 bases unmatched. The CDR3 is 15 amino acids. The V gene's germline CDR1 is SGHTA and CDR2 FQGTGA. For the CDR3, the DNA is TGTGCCAGCAGTCGAAGCGGGGGCAGCACAGATACGCAGTATTTT. This gives the protein CASSRSGGSTDTQYF. Together with reference TRBV7-3 and TRBJ2-3, the CDR3 gives the full variable domain: GAGVSQTPSNKVTEKGKYVELRCDPISGHTALYWYRQSLGQGPEFLIYFQGTGAADDSGLPNDRFFAVRPEGSVSTLKIQRTERGDSAVYLCASSRSGGSTDTQYFGPGTRLTVL.

The CDR3 region has the DNA TGTGCCTGGAGTGTTGGGACAGGGGGACAAGAGACCCAGTACTTC. It translates to CAWSVGTGGQETQYF. V is TRBV30 and J is TRBJ2-5, with 11 bases lining up with TRBD1. Germline V gives CDR1 GTSNPN, CDR2 SVGIG (reference sequence). V was clipped by 0 bases and J by 2 bases; unmatched bases: 2. CDR3 length: 15 residues.

The chain carries TRBV29-1 and TRBJ2-7; TRBD1 might be the D (5 bases). CDR3 length: 12 residues. Germline CDR1 is SQVTM and CDR2 is ANQGSEA. Trimming stripped 4 bases from V and 0 bases from J, with 7 bases between. The CDR3 sequence is CSVVTASYEQYF. For the CDR3, the DNA is TGCAGCGTTGTGACAGCCTCCTACGAGCAGTACTTC.